This is a list of T cell receptor beta chains from one sample in a study of OX40 agonist ivuxolimab in advanced cancers. The table came from immunoSEQ multiplex PCR; TCRdb's copy has only in-frame clones and leaves some out. The sample carries 74,000 or so clones, around 83% recorded once. The specimen comprised CD4+ or CD8+ T cells sorted from blood, sampled in a trial of the OX40 agonist ivuxolimab. The receptor source for this set is an adult with an advanced solid tumor such as melanoma, head and neck, liver or kidney cancer. CDR3s include the opening cysteine and the closing phenylalanine or tryptophan. The D gene is left open where the match is weak. Some rows mark clone size as missing; the rest say once, few, many or name a class of expanded clone.

CDR3: CSVGDGRGNQPQHF
DNA: TGCAGCGTTGGGGACGGAAGGGGTAATCAGCCCCAGCATTTT
size: -
V: TRBV29-1
D: -
J: TRBJ1-5

CDR3: CASSQGSSGNTIYF
DNA: TGTGCCAGCAGCCAAGGAAGCTCTGGAAACACCATATATTTT
size: once
V: TRBV4-2
D: -
J: TRBJ1-3

CDR3: CASLNPGAPTEAFF
DNA: TGTGCCAGCCTAAACCCAGGGGCCCCAACGGAAGCTTTCTTT
size: -
V: TRBV6-5
D: -
J: TRBJ1-1

CDR3: CASSQSSTRATDTQYF
DNA: TGTGCCAGCAGCCAAAGCTCGACGCGGGCTACAGATACGCAGTATTTT
size: -
V: TRBV14
D: -
J: TRBJ2-3

CDR3: CASSPRGVRNTEAFF
DNA: TGTGCCAGCTCCCCAAGGGGGGTGAGGAACACTGAAGCTTTCTTT
size: few
V: TRBV18
D: -
J: TRBJ1-1

CDR3: CASSFFAPRGAEQGEAFF
DNA: TGTGCCAGCAGCTTTTTTGCCCCCCGGGGTGCCGAACAGGGTGAAGCTTTCTTT
size: -
V: TRBV5-8
D: -
J: TRBJ1-1

CDR3: CASSLLTNEQFF
DNA: TGCGCCAGCAGCTTGTTAACGAATGAGCAGTTCTTC
size: -
V: TRBV5-1
D: -
J: TRBJ2-1

CDR3: CAWSVGGNQETQYF
DNA: TGTGCCTGGAGTGTAGGGGGGAACCAAGAGACCCAGTACTTC
size: once
V: TRBV30
D: -
J: TRBJ2-5

CDR3: CAWKFGSNTGELFF
DNA: TGTGCCTGGAAATTCGGATCGAACACCGGGGAGCTGTTTTTT
size: -
V: TRBV30
D: -
J: TRBJ2-2

CDR3: CASSYGYDGKLFF
DNA: TGTGCCAGCAGCTACGGGTACGACGGAAAACTGTTTTTT
size: -
V: TRBV6-1
D: -
J: TRBJ1-4

CDR3: CASSLDGGPSYEQYF
DNA: TGCGCCAGCAGCTTGGATGGGGGGCCATCCTACGAGCAGTACTTC
size: -
V: TRBV5-1
D: -
J: TRBJ2-7

CDR3: CASSPVDRVYEQYF
DNA: TGTGCCAGCAGTCCAGTCGACAGGGTCTACGAGCAGTACTTC
size: -
V: TRBV28
D: TRBD1
J: TRBJ2-7

CDR3: CASRPSGRGGYTEAFF
DNA: TGTGCCAGCAGGCCTTCAGGGAGGGGAGGGTACACTGAAGCTTTCTTT
size: -
V: TRBV28
D: -
J: TRBJ1-1

CDR3: CASTQMVPWETQYF
DNA: TGTGCCAGCACCCAAATGGTGCCTTGGGAGACCCAGTACTTC
size: -
V: TRBV11-2
D: -
J: TRBJ2-5

CDR3: CASSLATGGENYEQYF
DNA: TGCGCCAGCAGCTTGGCCACCGGGGGTGAAAACTACGAGCAGTACTTC
size: -
V: TRBV5-1
D: -
J: TRBJ2-7

CDR3: CASSLETANTEAFF
DNA: TGCGCCAGCAGCTTGGAGACAGCGAACACTGAAGCTTTCTTT
size: -
V: TRBV5-1
D: -
J: TRBJ1-1

CDR3: CASSPVRDIPTDTQYF
DNA: TGTGCCAGCTCACCAGTTAGGGACATCCCAACAGATACGCAGTATTTT
size: -
V: TRBV18
D: -
J: TRBJ2-3

CDR3: CASSHPDSEAFF
DNA: TGCGCCAGCAGTCACCCAGACAGTGAAGCTTTCTTT
size: once
V: TRBV23-1
D: -
J: TRBJ1-1

CDR3: CASSQGVLQPQHF
DNA: TGTGCCAGCAGCCAGGGGGTACTACAGCCCCAGCATTTT
size: -
V: TRBV5-6
D: TRBD1
J: TRBJ1-5

CDR3: CASSAGWGYTF
DNA: TGTGCCAGCAGTGCGGGGTGGGGCTACACCTTC
size: -
V: TRBV2
D: -
J: TRBJ1-2

CDR3: CASSYSYNSPLHF
DNA: TGTGCCAGCAGTTACTCCTATAATTCACCCCTCCACTTT
size: once
V: TRBV27
D: -
J: TRBJ1-6

CDR3: CASSSIAGLYNEQFF
DNA: TGTGCCAGCAGCTCGATAGCGGGGCTATACAATGAGCAGTTCTTC
size: -
V: TRBV5-5
D: TRBD2
J: TRBJ2-1

CDR3: CASSRRVLPAYNEQFF
DNA: TGTGCCAGTAGTCGGCGGGTCTTGCCCGCCTACAATGAGCAGTTCTTC
size: -
V: TRBV19
D: -
J: TRBJ2-1

CDR3: CASFHSGSVGGYTF
DNA: TGTGCCAGCTTTCACTCCGGTTCTGTCGGAGGCTACACCTTC
size: -
V: TRBV18
D: -
J: TRBJ1-2

CDR3: CASSLALGGTGELFF
DNA: TGTGCCAGCAGCTTAGCGTTGGGGGGCACCGGGGAGCTGTTTTTT
size: -
V: TRBV7-2
D: -
J: TRBJ2-2

CDR3: CASRPGTGWEKLFF
DNA: TGTGCCAGCAGGCCAGGGACAGGCTGGGAAAAACTGTTTTTT
size: -
V: TRBV28
D: TRBD1
J: TRBJ1-4

CDR3: CASSEVGWGSSYEQYF
DNA: TGTGCCAGCAGCGAGGTAGGGTGGGGGTCGTCCTACGAGCAGTACTTC
size: -
V: TRBV2
D: -
J: TRBJ2-7

CDR3: CASSRTGFANTGELFF
DNA: TGCGCCAGCAGCAGAACAGGGTTCGCGAACACCGGGGAGCTGTTTTTT
size: once
V: TRBV5-1
D: -
J: TRBJ2-2

CDR3: CASSGNWGGSDKQYF
DNA: TGTGCCAGCAGTGGAAATTGGGGGGGGAGTGACAAGCAGTACTTC
size: -
V: TRBV2
D: TRBD2
J: TRBJ2-7

CDR3: CASSRNRVDTDTQYF
DNA: TGTGCCAGTAGCCGAAATCGGGTCGACACAGATACGCAGTATTTT
size: once
V: TRBV19
D: -
J: TRBJ2-3

CDR3: CATSSQGPTGELFF
DNA: TGTGCCACCAGCAGCCAGGGGCCCACCGGGGAGCTGTTTTTT
size: -
V: TRBV15
D: -
J: TRBJ2-2

CDR3: CASSLRRSSYEQYF
DNA: TGTGCCAGCAGCTTGCGTAGGAGCTCCTACGAGCAGTACTTC
size: -
V: TRBV5-5
D: -
J: TRBJ2-7

CDR3: CASSYRVPGLYSNQPQHF
DNA: TGTGCCAGCAGTTACAGGGTCCCGGGCCTATATAGCAATCAGCCCCAGCATTTT
size: -
V: TRBV27
D: -
J: TRBJ1-5

CDR3: CASRELSSGNTIYF
DNA: TGTGCCAGCAGGGAATTGAGCTCTGGAAACACCATATATTTT
size: -
V: TRBV19
D: -
J: TRBJ1-3

CDR3: CASSLLADGYTF
DNA: TGTGCCAGCAGTTTATTGGCTGACGGCTACACCTTC
size: -
V: TRBV28
D: -
J: TRBJ1-2

CDR3: CASSRGPFYEQYF
DNA: TGTGCCAGTAGTCGGGGACCTTTCTACGAGCAGTACTTC
size: once
V: TRBV19
D: -
J: TRBJ2-7

CDR3: CARNGEKLFF
DNA: TGTGCCAGGAATGGGGAAAAACTGTTTTTT
size: -
V: TRBV19
D: -
J: TRBJ1-4

CDR3: CASSEGGRTEAFF
DNA: TGTGCCAGCAGTGAAGGAGGGAGAACTGAAGCTTTCTTT
size: once
V: TRBV25-1
D: -
J: TRBJ1-1

CDR3: CASSLANPSGEETQYF
DNA: TGTGCCAGCAGCTTAGCAAATCCTAGCGGGGAAGAGACCCAGTACTTC
size: -
V: TRBV7-2
D: TRBD2
J: TRBJ2-5

CDR3: CASSEALLARSGNTIYF
DNA: TGTGCCAGCAGTGAAGCGCTTCTGGCACGATCTGGAAACACCATATATTTT
size: -
V: TRBV6-1
D: -
J: TRBJ1-3

CDR3: CASSLAGRGAYNSPLHF
DNA: TGTGCCAGCAGCTTAGCGGGCAGGGGAGCCTATAATTCACCCCTCCACTTT
size: -
V: TRBV7-8
D: -
J: TRBJ1-6

CDR3: CASKDSGSGNTIYF
DNA: TGTGCCAGCAAAGACAGCGGCTCTGGAAACACCATATATTTT
size: -
V: TRBV6-5
D: -
J: TRBJ1-3

CDR3: CASSLRTGSDYGYTF
DNA: TGCGCCAGCAGCTTGAGGACAGGGTCCGACTATGGCTACACCTTC
size: -
V: TRBV5-1
D: TRBD1
J: TRBJ1-2

CDR3: CASSPEWTGGGTEAFF
DNA: TGTGCCAGCAGTCCGGAATGGACAGGGGGCGGGACTGAAGCTTTCTTT
size: -
V: TRBV6-4
D: TRBD1
J: TRBJ1-1

CDR3: CASSPLQGLSSYEQYF
DNA: TGTGCCAGCAGCCCACTCCAAGGACTTAGCTCCTACGAGCAGTACTTC
size: -
V: TRBV7-3
D: -
J: TRBJ2-7

CDR3: CASSAPAVQAEQFF
DNA: TGTGCCAGCTCAGCTCCCGCCGTACAAGCTGAGCAGTTCTTC
size: once
V: TRBV5-6
D: -
J: TRBJ2-1

CDR3: CASSPLRGTGELFF
DNA: TGTGCCAGCAGCCCCCTAAGAGGCACCGGGGAGCTGTTTTTT
size: -
V: TRBV11-2
D: -
J: TRBJ2-2

CDR3: CASSRGRNQETQYF
DNA: TGTGCCAGCAGTCGTGGACGTAACCAAGAGACCCAGTACTTC
size: -
V: TRBV2
D: -
J: TRBJ2-5

CDR3: CASSTHTGGTEAFF
DNA: TGTGCCAGCTCAACGCATACAGGGGGCACTGAAGCTTTCTTT
size: few
V: TRBV18
D: TRBD1
J: TRBJ1-1

CDR3: CASKGQGGYTF
DNA: TGTGCCTCCAAAGGACAGGGTGGCTACACCTTC
size: -
V: TRBV30
D: TRBD1
J: TRBJ1-2

CDR3: CASSFSPGSRENTIYF
DNA: TGTGCCAGCAGCTTCTCTCCCGGGTCCCGGGAAAACACCATATATTTT
size: -
V: TRBV7-9
D: -
J: TRBJ1-3

CDR3: CAISESREKLFF
DNA: TGTGCCATCAGTGAGTCGAGGGAAAAACTGTTTTTT
size: -
V: TRBV10-3
D: -
J: TRBJ1-4

CDR3: CASSFTTGREQYF
DNA: TGTGCCAGCAGCTTTACGACAGGGCGCGAGCAGTACTTC
size: -
V: TRBV7-2
D: TRBD1
J: TRBJ2-7

CDR3: CASIRGQGAEQYF
DNA: TGTGCCAGCATAAGGGGACAGGGGGCTGAGCAGTACTTC
size: -
V: TRBV28
D: TRBD1
J: TRBJ2-7

CDR3: CASSTTGGTNTF
DNA: TGTGCCAGTAGTACGACAGGGGGAACAAACACCTTC
size: -
V: TRBV19
D: TRBD1
J: TRBJ1-2

CDR3: CAIRDRVYEQYF
DNA: TGTGCCATCAGGGACAGGGTCTACGAGCAGTACTTC
size: -
V: TRBV10-3
D: TRBD1
J: TRBJ2-7

CDR3: CASSTRQGLSGANVLTF
DNA: TGTGCCAGCAGCACCCGACAGGGACTCTCTGGGGCCAACGTCCTGACTTTC
size: -
V: TRBV9
D: -
J: TRBJ2-6

CDR3: CASSDRGPVKTGELFF
DNA: TGTGCCAGCAGCGACAGGGGGCCCGTGAAAACCGGGGAGCTGTTTTTT
size: -
V: TRBV7-3
D: TRBD1
J: TRBJ2-2

CDR3: CASSFSRGRNQPQHF
DNA: TGTGCCAGCAGTTTCTCCAGGGGGCGGAATCAGCCCCAGCATTTT
size: -
V: TRBV6-6
D: TRBD1
J: TRBJ1-5